These 9 T cell receptor beta chains originate from one sample sequenced in a study of breast tumors, draining lymph nodes, adjacent tissues. The lymph nodes were axillary draining lymph nodes from breast cancer patients. A single record per CDR3 protein comes from TCRdb applying MiXCR to the multiplex PCR reads. Of 170,000 or so distinct CDR3 sequences listed, 25% to 40% are singletons. The sequenced material came from axillary lymph node tissue. Receptors originate from a female donor with breast cancer. Some clones in this sample may be carry-over from other donors' samples.

This clonotype was counted at least ten times. The chain's CDR3 is CASSFHESYEQYF. CDR3 sequence (DNA): TGTGCCAGCAGCTTCCACGAGTCCTACGAGCAGTACTTC. The gene calls are TRBV7-9 and TRBJ2-7, with D uncertain. Germline values: CDR1 SEHNR, CDR2 FQNEAQ (reference sequence). The CDR3 extends over 13 amino acids. Trimming cost V 3 bases and J 1 base, with 7 bases left between them.

This clonotype was seen a handful of times. A clone one base away is much larger, so this may be a read error. The chain joins TRBV20-1 to TRBJ2-7, with 9 bases lining up with TRBD1. The germline V gene has CDR1 DFQATT and CDR2 SNEGSKA (reference sequence). This CDR3 contains 16 residues. The V and J ends lost 4 bases and 1 base, in that order; junction bases with no gene match: 11. The CDR3 nucleotides are TGCAGTGCTACCGGGACAGGGCAAATAGCTTCCTACGAGCAGTACTTC. It yields the protein CSATGTGQIASYEQYF.

The table lists this clonotype with many counts. CDR3 amino acids: CASSATSGRAFYEQYF. CDR3 DNA sequence: TGTGCCAGCAGCGCTACTAGCGGGAGGGCCTTTTACGAGCAGTACTTC. The V and J genes are TRBV12-3 or TRBV12-4 and TRBJ2-7; 13 bases map to TRBD2. V lost 6 bases to trimming and J lost 4 bases; unmatched junction nucleotides: 9. The CDR3 totals 16 residues.

This clonotype was detected only a few times. CDR3 region: CASRHSSQGNRAEAFF. The CDR3 DNA sequence: TGTGCCAGCAGGCATAGCAGCCAGGGAAATAGGGCTGAAGCTTTCTTT. The chain links TRBV7-9 to TRBJ1-1, with a tentative D call TRBD1 (5 bases). The CDR3 is 16 residues long. Trimming removed 6 bases at V and 6 bases at J, with 23 bases between. Per germline, CDR1 SEHNR and CDR2 FQNEAQ (reference sequence).

Ten or more counts support this clonotype. This chain links TRBV20-1 with TRBJ2-1; possible D gene TRBD1, 5 bases. This CDR3 is 14 amino acids long. Trimming took off 0 bases at V and 5 bases at J, with 11 bases between the two ends. Per the germline V gene, CDR1 is DFQATT and CDR2 is SNEGSKA (reference sequence). This CDR3 reads CSARDRDWNNEQFF. The CDR3 DNA is TGCAGTGCTAGAGACAGGGATTGGAACAATGAGCAGTTCTTC.

This clonotype was recorded at least ten times. In nucleotides, the CDR3 is TGTGCCAGCAGCGACGGGCCCCACTATGGCTACACCTTC. Its translation is CASSDGPHYGYTF. The chain is built from TRBV9 and TRBJ1-2, with unresolved D. This CDR3 spans 13 amino acids. Germline V lookup: CDR1 SGDLS, CDR2 YYNGEE. The V and J ends lost 3 bases and 3 bases respectively, with 9 bases between them. The whole variable domain, remainder taken from reference TRBV9 and TRBJ1-2, is DSGVTQTPKHLITATGQRVTLRCSPRSGDLSVYWYQQSLDQGLQFLIQYYNGEERAKGNILERFSAQQFPDLHSELNLSSLELGDSALYFCASSDGPHYGYTFGSGTRLTVV.

This clonotype was seen repeatedly, ten times or more. J is TRBJ2-2 and V is TRBV6-2 or TRBV6-3; TRBD1 is a possible D gene (6 bases). V dropped 6 bases and J dropped 4 bases, with 12 bases sitting between them. CDR3 length equals 14 residues. Germline V gene sequence: CDR1 MNHEY, CDR2 SVGEGT. This CDR3 reads CASRPPRGTGELFF. The CDR3 DNA is TGTGCCAGCAGACCCCCCAGGGGCACCGGGGAGCTGTTTTTT.

On this clonotype: A read error is possible here, since a much larger clone lies one base away. The chain employs TRBV4-1 and TRBJ2-2; D may be TRBD1 (6 bases). The germline V gene encodes CDR1 MGHRA and CDR2 YSYEKL. This CDR3 comprises 17 residues. The CDR3 reads CTSRRRQGSANTGELFF. The CDR3 DNA reads as TGCACCAGCAGACGTCGGCAGGGGTCTGCGAACACCGGGGAGCTGTTTTTT.

The V and J genes are TRBV7-3 and TRBJ2-2; D unresolved. This CDR3 spans 13 amino acids. In germline, CDR1 is SGHTA, CDR2 FQGTGA. V was shortened by 2 bases and J by 4 bases, with 5 bases between the two germline ends. CDR3: CASSLLPTGELFF. The CDR3 region has the DNA TGTGCCAGCAGCTTACTACCCACCGGGGAGCTGTTTTTT.